This is a list of T cell receptor beta chains from one sample in a study of long-term antiretroviral therapy in people with HIV. Clones were read by immunoSEQ multiplex PCR, and TCRdb kept only the in-frame ones, dropping some. The sample holds some 15,000 clones, roughly 90% seen once. Sequencing was performed on unsorted PBMCs, taken 2.1 years after starting antiretroviral therapy. The source is a woman between 40 and 55 years old with HIV. Both conserved end residues are part of each CDR3. D genes are given only for firm matches. Only some rows state a clone size, as once, few, many or a class for expanded clones.

clone size,J gene,V gene,D gene,CDR3 protein,CDR3 DNA
NA,TRBJ2-3,TRBV21-1,NA,CAGSTDTQYF,TGTGCAGGCAGCACAGATACGCAGTATTTT
NA,TRBJ2-5,TRBV6-5,TRBD1,CASSYAGTGVGETQYF,TGTGCCAGCAGTTACGCCGGGACAGGGGTAGGAGAGACCCAGTACTTC
NA,TRBJ2-3,TRBV5-1,TRBD1,CASSGGQGPDTQYF,TGCGCCAGCAGCGGGGGACAGGGGCCAGATACGCAGTATTTT
NA,TRBJ2-6,TRBV9,NA,CASSLDSSGANVLTF,TGTGCCAGCAGTCTAGACAGCTCTGGGGCCAACGTCCTGACTTTC
once,TRBJ1-4,TRBV19,NA,CASSSRRDNEKLFF,TGTGCCAGTAGTAGTCGCAGGGATAATGAAAAACTGTTTTTT
NA,TRBJ1-2,TRBV27,NA,CASSLRVGGLTNYGYTF,TGTGCCAGCAGTTTGAGGGTTGGGGGTCTGACTAACTATGGCTACACCTTC
NA,TRBJ1-1,TRBV7-8,TRBD1,CASSGEGATNTEAFF,TGTGCCAGCAGCGGAGAGGGGGCGACGAACACTGAAGCTTTCTTT
NA,TRBJ1-5,TRBV10-3,TRBD1,CAISEIWGQGNSNQPQHF,TGTGCCATCAGTGAAATCTGGGGACAGGGGAATAGCAATCAGCCCCAGCATTTT
NA,TRBJ2-2,TRBV11-3,NA,CASSNRATNTGELFF,TGTGCCAGCAGCAACCGTGCTACGAACACCGGGGAGCTGTTTTTT
NA,TRBJ2-2,TRBV4-1,NA,CASSQGPRGNTGELFF,TGCGCCAGCAGCCAAGGGCCACGGGGTAACACCGGGGAGCTGTTTTTT
NA,TRBJ1-1,TRBV30,TRBD1,CAWSSGTGHARAFF,TGTGCCTGGAGTTCCGGGACAGGCCATGCAAGAGCTTTCTTT
NA,TRBJ1-2,TRBV10-3,TRBD1,CAISGQGNRGNYGYTF,TGTGCCATCAGTGGGCAGGGGAACAGGGGGAACTATGGCTACACCTTC
NA,TRBJ1-2,TRBV2,NA,CASSKTDNYGYTF,TGTGCCAGCAGCAAAACTGACAACTATGGCTACACCTTC
NA,TRBJ1-5,TRBV6-6,NA,CASSYRPGSTNQPQHF,TGTGCCAGCAGTTACCGGCCGGGATCTACAAATCAGCCCCAGCATTTT
NA,TRBJ2-5,TRBV7-9,TRBD2,CASSPLAGGPDQETQYF,TGTGCCAGCAGCCCACTAGCGGGGGGCCCAGACCAAGAGACCCAGTACTTC
once,TRBJ2-7,TRBV6-5,NA,CASSPELDRTYQQYF,TGTGCCAGCAGTCCGGAACTTGACAGGACCTACCAGCAGTACTTC
NA,TRBJ2-6,TRBV11-2,NA,CASSARGANVLTF,TGTGCCAGCAGTGCTCGAGGGGCCAACGTCCTGACTTTC
NA,TRBJ2-1,TRBV19,TRBD2,CASSILRGLAGLRNEQFF,TGTGCCAGTAGTATTCTGCGCGGACTAGCGGGGTTGAGGAATGAGCAGTTCTTC